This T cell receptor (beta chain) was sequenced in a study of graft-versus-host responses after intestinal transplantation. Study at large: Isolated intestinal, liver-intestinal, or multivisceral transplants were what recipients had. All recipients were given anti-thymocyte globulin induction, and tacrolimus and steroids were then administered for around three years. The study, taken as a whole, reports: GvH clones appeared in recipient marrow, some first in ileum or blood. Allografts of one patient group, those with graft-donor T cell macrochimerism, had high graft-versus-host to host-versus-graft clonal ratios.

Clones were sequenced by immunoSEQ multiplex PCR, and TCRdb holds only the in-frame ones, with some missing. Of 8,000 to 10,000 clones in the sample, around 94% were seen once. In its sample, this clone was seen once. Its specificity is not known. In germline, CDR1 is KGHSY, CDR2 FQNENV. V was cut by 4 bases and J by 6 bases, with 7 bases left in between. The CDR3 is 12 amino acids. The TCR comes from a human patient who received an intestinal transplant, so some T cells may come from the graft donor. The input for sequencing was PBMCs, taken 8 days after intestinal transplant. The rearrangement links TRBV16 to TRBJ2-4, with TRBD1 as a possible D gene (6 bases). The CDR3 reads CASSPDRNIQYF. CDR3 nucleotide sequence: TGTGCCAGCAGCCCGGACAGAAACATTCAGTACTTC.